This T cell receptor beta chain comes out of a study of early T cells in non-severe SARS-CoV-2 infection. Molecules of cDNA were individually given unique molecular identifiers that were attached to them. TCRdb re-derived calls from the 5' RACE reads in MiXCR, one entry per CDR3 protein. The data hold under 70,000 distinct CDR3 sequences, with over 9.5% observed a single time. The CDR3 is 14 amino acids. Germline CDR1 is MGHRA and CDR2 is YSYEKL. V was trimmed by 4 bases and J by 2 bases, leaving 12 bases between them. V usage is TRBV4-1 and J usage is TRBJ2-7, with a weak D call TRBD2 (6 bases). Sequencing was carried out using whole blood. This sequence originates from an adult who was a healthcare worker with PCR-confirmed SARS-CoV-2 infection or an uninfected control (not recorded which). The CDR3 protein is CASSPRLVAYEQYF. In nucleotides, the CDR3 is TGCGCCAGCAGCCCACGACTAGTAGCCTACGAGCAGTACTTC.